Listed below are T cell receptor beta chains from one sample, sequenced in a study of OX40 agonist ivuxolimab in advanced cancers. This table comes from immunoSEQ multiplex PCR, and its TCRdb copy is limited to in-frame clones, with some not included. Of some 78,000 clones listed, 86% were seen once; the top ten hold 0.99%. The source material was CD4+ or CD8+ T cells sorted from blood, sampled in a trial of the OX40 agonist ivuxolimab. These receptors all stem from an adult with an advanced solid tumor such as melanoma, head and neck, liver or kidney cancer. CDR3s include the opening cysteine and the closing phenylalanine or tryptophan. The D gene is left open where the match is weak. The size entry is marked missing in some rows and otherwise reads once, few, many or a size class.

size,J,V,D,DNA,CDR3
.,TRBJ2-7,TRBV6-6,TRBD2,TGTGCCAGCAGTTACGATACGGGAGGGCCGGGGGAGCAGTACTTC,CASSYDTGGPGEQYF
.,TRBJ2-3,TRBV5-1,.,TGCGCCAGCAGCCTGGCTGTTTCTAGCACAGATACGCAGTATTTT,CASSLAVSSTDTQYF
.,TRBJ1-1,TRBV7-2,.,TGTGCCAGCAGCTTAGGGCCCACTGAAGCTTTCTTT,CASSLGPTEAFF
once,TRBJ2-5,TRBV5-5,.,TGTGCCAGCAGCTTGACAGCGCAGTACCAAGAGACCCAGTACTTC,CASSLTAQYQETQYF
.,TRBJ2-1,TRBV4-3,.,TGCGCCAGCAGCCAAGACCTCGGGATGGCCTCCTACAATGAGCAGTTCTTC,CASSQDLGMASYNEQFF
.,TRBJ2-3,TRBV10-2,TRBD2,TGCGCCAGCAGTGATGGCGGGGGGGCCGGGGATACGCAGTATTTT,CASSDGGGAGDTQYF
few,TRBJ1-2,TRBV7-9,.,TGTGCCAGCAGCTTAGCGTCCAGTCGGTATGGCTACACCTTC,CASSLASSRYGYTF
once,TRBJ2-7,TRBV5-1,TRBD2,TGCGCCAGCAGACAAGGGACTACGGCCTACGAGCAGTACTTC,CASRQGTTAYEQYF
.,TRBJ1-6,TRBV10-2,.,TGCGCCAGCAGTTCCGGAGATTCACCCCTCCACTTT,CASSSGDSPLHF
.,TRBJ2-7,TRBV5-1,TRBD1,TGCGCCAGCAGCCTGGACAGGGGTGGGTACGAGCAGTACTTC,CASSLDRGGYEQYF
.,TRBJ1-2,TRBV5-1,TRBD1,TGCGCCAGCAGCTTTGGACAGGGGGATGGCTACACCTTC,CASSFGQGDGYTF
.,TRBJ2-3,TRBV27,.,TGTGCCAGCAGTCCCGGGACCCTAGGCACGGATACGCAGTATTTT,CASSPGTLGTDTQYF
.,TRBJ1-5,TRBV7-2,TRBD1,TGTGCCAGCAGCACAGGGGGGAGTCAGCCCCAGCATTTT,CASSTGGSQPQHF
.,TRBJ2-2,TRBV11-1,TRBD1,TGTGCCAGCAGCTTTGGACAGGGGGCTTCGGGCGCCGGGGAGCTGTTTTTT,CASSFGQGASGAGELFF
.,TRBJ2-2,TRBV2,.,TGTGCCAGCAGTGAAGCGCTTGGACAGTTCACCGGGGAGCTGTTTTTT,CASSEALGQFTGELFF
.,TRBJ1-1,TRBV19,.,TGTGCCAGTAGTATTCCCGGCACTGAAGCTTTCTTT,CASSIPGTEAFF
medium-sized,TRBJ1-5,TRBV6-6,.,TGTGCCAGCAGTTATGGGGAAAGCAATCAGCCCCAGCATTTT,CASSYGESNQPQHF
.,TRBJ2-7,TRBV7-7,TRBD1,TGTGCCAGCAGCCCAGGGACAGGGAAAGAGCAGTACTTC,CASSPGTGKEQYF
.,TRBJ2-1,TRBV5-1,TRBD2,TGCGCCAGCAGCTTGGCCGTTCAGACTAGCGGGAGAAATGAGCAGTTCTTC,CASSLAVQTSGRNEQFF
.,TRBJ1-6,TRBV7-2,TRBD1,TGTGCCAGCAGCTTAGTTGGGGGACAGTATAATTCACCCCTCCACTTT,CASSLVGGQYNSPLHF
once,TRBJ1-3,TRBV4-2,.,TGTGCCAGCAGCCCGTCGGATCTCCTTTCTGGAAACACCATATATTTT,CASSPSDLLSGNTIYF
.,TRBJ2-5,TRBV4-1,.,TGCGCCAGCAGCCAAGAAGGGGGGAGGGAGACCCAGTACTTC,CASSQEGGRETQYF
.,TRBJ2-7,TRBV7-2,TRBD1,TGTGCCAGCAGTCCGGACAGGGGGTGGAACGAGCAGTACTTC,CASSPDRGWNEQYF
few,TRBJ1-2,TRBV6-5,.,TGTGCCAGCAGTTACGGGTGGGTCAGGGACTCTGGCTACACCTTC,CASSYGWVRDSGYTF
.,TRBJ2-2,TRBV10-3,.,TGTGCCATCAGGGGAGTTACAGTGACCGGGGAGCTGTTTTTT,CAIRGVTVTGELFF
.,TRBJ2-5,TRBV2,.,TGTGCCAGCAGGGAGGGGGGGCTAGGAGAGACCCAGTACTTC,CASREGGLGETQYF
.,TRBJ1-2,TRBV6-6,TRBD1,TGTGCCAGCAGTTTTTTACAGGGGCCCGGCTACACCTTC,CASSFLQGPGYTF
.,TRBJ1-1,TRBV6-5,.,TGTGCCAGCAGTTACATTATAAAACCTTATGAAGCTTTCTTT,CASSYIIKPYEAFF
.,TRBJ2-1,TRBV5-6,.,TGTGCCAGCAACCTGTACCATGAGCAGTTCTTC,CASNLYHEQFF
.,TRBJ2-3,TRBV7-2,TRBD1,TGTGCCAGCAGCTTAGGACAGGGGGCGGGCACAGATACGCAGTATTTT,CASSLGQGAGTDTQYF
.,TRBJ2-5,TRBV27,.,TGTGCCAGCACCACTTACCCCCCCCAGACCCAGTACTTC,CASTTYPPQTQYF
.,TRBJ2-2,TRBV6-5,TRBD1,TGTGCCAGCAGTTCGGCAGGGGGCACCACCGGGGAGCTGTTTTTT,CASSSAGGTTGELFF
.,TRBJ2-3,TRBV4-1,TRBD2,TGCGCCAGCAGCCGAGGAGCGGGAGTAAGCACAGATACGCAGTATTTT,CASSRGAGVSTDTQYF
few,TRBJ2-1,TRBV7-2,TRBD1,TGTGCCAGCAGCCGGACCGACAGGGGCCGATACAATGAGCAGTTCTTC,CASSRTDRGRYNEQFF
.,TRBJ2-3,TRBV30,TRBD1,TGTGCCTGGAGTCCCCTTCCGGGACAGGGCGCAGATACGCAGTATTTT,CAWSPLPGQGADTQYF
once,TRBJ2-7,TRBV6-5,.,TGTGCCAGCAGTGAAAATGGGGGCAGCTACTTC,CASSENGGSYF
.,TRBJ2-1,TRBV6-5,.,TGTGCCAGCAGCTCCGGGACCCACAATGAGCAGTTCTTC,CASSSGTHNEQFF
.,TRBJ2-5,TRBV18,.,TGTGCCAGCTCCACACAGACGTACCAAGAGACCCAGTACTTC,CASSTQTYQETQYF
.,TRBJ2-1,TRBV2,.,TGTGCCAGCAGTGGGGAGGTGTCCTACAATGAGCAGTTCTTC,CASSGEVSYNEQFF
.,TRBJ1-1,TRBV11-1,TRBD1,TGTGCCAGCAGCTTTGGGGGACAGGAAACTTTCTTT,CASSFGGQETFF
.,TRBJ1-1,TRBV5-8,.,TGTGCCAGCAGCCCCGGGTTCGGGGTCTCTGAAGCTTTCTTT,CASSPGFGVSEAFF
.,TRBJ2-2,TRBV5-8,TRBD2,TGTGCCAGCAGCTTGGTTGGGACTAGCTTGGACACCGGGGAGCTGTTTTTT,CASSLVGTSLDTGELFF
.,TRBJ2-1,TRBV7-3,.,TGTGCCAGCAGATTGGACAGAAACAATGAGCAGTTCTTC,CASRLDRNNEQFF
.,TRBJ2-4,TRBV5-3,TRBD1,TGTGCCAGAAGCAAGTCCGGGACAGTTGACAAAAACATTCAGTACTTC,CARSKSGTVDKNIQYF
few,TRBJ1-1,TRBV13,TRBD1,TGTGCCAGCAGCCCCCGGACAGGGTGGGGGAACACTGAAGCTTTCTTT,CASSPRTGWGNTEAFF
once,TRBJ1-1,TRBV6-1,.,TGTGCCAGCAGTCCCGAGGAGATCAGGACTGAAGCTTTCTTT,CASSPEEIRTEAFF
.,TRBJ2-1,TRBV5-1,TRBD2,TGCGCCAGCAGCTTGGGGGAGGGCCATGAGCAGTTCTTC,CASSLGEGHEQFF
.,TRBJ1-2,TRBV19,TRBD1,TGTGCCAGTAGTTTGGGACAGGGGTATTATGGCTACACCTTC,CASSLGQGYYGYTF
.,TRBJ2-3,TRBV10-3,.,TGTGCCATCAGTGACGGGCTCATCTTCGGAACAGATACGCAGTATTTT,CAISDGLIFGTDTQYF